This entry lists 12 T cell receptor beta chains sequenced from one sample in a study of OX40 agonist ivuxolimab in advanced cancers. The table came from immunoSEQ multiplex PCR; TCRdb's copy has only in-frame clones and leaves some out. This sample has over 10,000 clones, with 82% found just once. Here the sequenced sample was CD4+ or CD8+ T cells sorted from blood, taken in a trial of the OX40 agonist ivuxolimab. Every receptor here comes from an adult with an advanced solid tumor such as melanoma, head and neck, liver or kidney cancer.

The chain has TRBV5-8 and TRBJ1-5; TRBD1 might be the D (6 bases). Germline-derived CDR1 and CDR2 are SGHTS and YDEGEE. This CDR3 region has 14 residues. V gave up 3 bases and J gave up 0 bases, with 7 bases separating them. The CDR3 DNA reads as TGTGCCAGCAGCTACAGGGATAGCAATCAGCCCCAGCATTTT. Amino acids: CASSYRDSNQPQHF.

The chain combines TRBV5-6 with TRBJ2-7; 7 bases fit TRBD2. This CDR3 spans 16 amino acids. Germline lookup yields CDR1 SGHDT and CDR2 YYEEEE. With 4 bases clipped from V and 12 bases from J, the junction kept 22 bases outside the gene matches. The CDR3 DNA sequence: TGTGCCAGCAGCCTTCGCACCGGGAGCGCGGCCGGGGAGGGGTACTTC. It codes for CASSLRTGSAAGEGYF.

In the case of this clone: Other DNA sequences in the sample encode the same CDR3. This CDR3 is CASSLSAYNEQFF. The CDR3 region has the DNA TGTGCCAGCAGCTTAAGCGCCTACAATGAGCAGTTCTTC. This chain connects TRBV7-3 to TRBJ2-1; no clear D. The length of the CDR3 is 13 residues. V lost 1 base, J lost 2 bases, and 3 bases lay in between. Per the germline V gene, CDR1 is SGHTA and CDR2 is FQGTGA.

The chain recombines TRBV11-3 with TRBJ2-5; TRBD1 matches at 8 bases. The CDR3 loop spans 16 amino acids. Germline lookup yields CDR1 SGHNT and CDR2 YENEEA. With 5 bases clipped from V and 2 bases from J, the junction kept 10 bases outside the gene matches. CDR3: CASSPPSGGFQETQYF. CDR3 in DNA: TGTGCCAGCAGCCCCCCCTCAGGGGGCTTTCAAGAGACCCAGTACTTC.

CDR3 nucleotide sequence: TGTGCCAGCGCCCTTGGGGGGGGGCTATACAATGAGCAGTTCTTC. It translates to CASALGGGLYNEQFF. The chain carries TRBV7-3 and TRBJ2-1, with D perhaps matching TRBD2 (7 bases). Per the germline V gene, CDR1 is SGHTA and CDR2 is FQGTGA. Deletions cut 8 bases from V and 4 bases from J, with 18 bases between. The CDR3 loop spans 15 amino acids.

This chain links TRBV2 with TRBJ1-5, with 10 bases matching TRBD1. Germline lookup yields CDR1 SNHLY and CDR2 FYNNEI. The CDR3 totals 15 residues. V gave up 6 bases and J gave up 5 bases; unmatched junction bases: 7. The CDR3 region has the DNA TGTGCCAGCAGCCAGAACGGACAGGGGGATCAGCCCCAGCATTTT. Amino acids: CASSQNGQGDQPQHF.

V gene TRBV2 combines with J gene TRBJ1-1; D gene unclear. From germline, CDR1 is SNHLY and CDR2 FYNNEI. The CDR3 contains 15 residues. Between the trimmed V and J ends, which lost 2 bases and 0 bases, there was a span of 10 bases. The CDR3 sequence is CASSEPSEVNTEAFF. For the CDR3, the DNA is TGTGCCAGCAGTGAACCGTCAGAAGTGAACACTGAAGCTTTCTTT.

Worth noting for this clone: Other DNA variants within this sample encode the same CDR3. The rearrangement joins TRBV4-1 to TRBJ2-7, with D perhaps TRBD2 (5 bases). This CDR3 spans 13 amino acids. V dropped 2 bases and J dropped 3 bases, with 8 bases sitting between them. Germline lookup yields CDR1 MGHRA and CDR2 YSYEKL. The CDR3 sequence: CASSQKSGYEQYF. CDR3 nucleotides: TGCGCCAGCAGCCAAAAAAGCGGCTACGAGCAGTACTTC.

This clone was found a few times. The chain combines TRBV13 with TRBJ1-1; D possibly corresponds to TRBD1 (5 bases). The V end lost 8 bases, the J end lost 3 bases, and 16 bases lay between the germline ends. The CDR3 contains 14 residues. Germline CDR1 is PRHDT and CDR2 is FYEKMQ (reference sequence). Here the CDR3 DNA reads TGTGCCAGCGGCGTGGGGCGCCGGGACACTGAAGCTTTCTTT. It is translated as CASGVGRRDTEAFF. The entire variable domain, with the rest obtained from reference TRBV13 and TRBJ1-1, is as follows: AAGVIQSPRHLIKEKRETATLKCYPIPRHDTVYWYQQGPGQDPQFLISFYEKMQSDKGSIPDRFSAQQFSDYHSELNMSSLELGDSALYFCASGVGRRDTEAFFGQGTRLTVV.

The chain uses TRBV7-3 and TRBJ2-3; 8 nucleotides align to TRBD2. Looked up from germline, CDR1 is SGHTA and CDR2 is FQGTGA. V dropped 5 bases and J dropped 0; count of bases not matched to a gene: 7. The length of the CDR3 is 16 residues. This chain's CDR3 is CASSDPTSVSTDTQYF. The CDR3 nucleotides read TGTGCCAGCAGCGACCCGACTAGCGTCAGCACAGATACGCAGTATTTT.

The CDR3 DNA is TGTGCCTGGAGTGTGGCGGGAGTCGATGAGCAGTTCTTC. As protein: CAWSVAGVDEQFF. The chain uses TRBV30 and TRBJ2-1; 7 nucleotides agree with TRBD2. Germline assignment: CDR1 GTSNPN and CDR2 SVGIG (reference sequence). V was pared by 0 bases and J by 8 bases, with 4 bases of the junction left unmatched. The length of the CDR3 is 13 residues.

The chain links TRBV9 to TRBJ2-1, with TRBD2 identical over 10 bases. This CDR3 region has 17 residues. The trim removed 0 bases at V and 8 bases at J, leaving 11 bases unmatched. Germline values: CDR1 SGDLS, CDR2 YYNGEE. Here the CDR3 DNA reads TGTGCCAGCAGCGTAGGTCTTAAGCGGGGGGGCAGGGATGAGCAGTTCTTC. Translation: CASSVGLKRGGRDEQFF.